A selection of T cell receptor beta chains follows, all from one sample in a study of shared clonotypes between healthy human individuals. Libraries were prepared by immunoSEQ multiplex PCR; TCRdb keeps only in-frame clonotypes and omits some of them. Among about 710,000 clones listed, around 73% were seen once. Sequenced input: memory CD4+ T cells sorted from blood. Receptors were obtained from a woman aged 25 to 39 in good health. Each CDR3 is given with its conserved first and last residue. Fields, in order: D gene, clone size, V gene, J gene, CDR3 protein, CDR3 DNA. A D gene is named only where the DNA matches it firmly. Clone size is stated in some rows and not others, as once, few, many or a class when expanded.

d_call: NA
clone_size: once
v_call: TRBV27
j_call: TRBJ2-3
cdr3_aa: CASSLQGDTQYF
cdr3_nt: TGTGCCAGCAGTTTACAGGGAGATACGCAGTATTTT

d_call: NA
clone_size: NA
v_call: TRBV5-4
j_call: TRBJ2-7
cdr3_aa: CASSLQASYEQYF
cdr3_nt: TGTGCCAGCAGCTTGCAAGCTTCCTACGAGCAGTACTTC

d_call: TRBD1
clone_size: NA
v_call: TRBV5-1
j_call: TRBJ2-7
cdr3_aa: CASSGQGNQEQYF
cdr3_nt: TGCGCCAGCAGTGGACAGGGGAATCAAGAGCAGTACTTC

d_call: NA
clone_size: NA
v_call: TRBV28
j_call: TRBJ2-3
cdr3_aa: CASSLFVTGEDTQYF
cdr3_nt: TGTGCCAGCAGTTTATTCGTGACTGGGGAAGATACGCAGTATTTT

d_call: NA
clone_size: NA
v_call: TRBV28
j_call: TRBJ2-2
cdr3_aa: CASSLFYGPGRTGELFF
cdr3_nt: TGTGCCAGCAGTTTATTCTATGGCCCGGGGCGAACCGGGGAGCTGTTTTTT

d_call: TRBD1
clone_size: NA
v_call: TRBV28
j_call: TRBJ1-2
cdr3_aa: CASSQDRGGYTF
cdr3_nt: TGTGCCAGCAGCCAGGACAGGGGGGGCTACACCTTC

d_call: NA
clone_size: few
v_call: TRBV28
j_call: TRBJ1-1
cdr3_aa: CASRFSVGNTEAFF
cdr3_nt: TGTGCCAGCAGATTCTCAGTGGGGAACACTGAAGCTTTCTTT

d_call: NA
clone_size: once
v_call: TRBV29-1
j_call: TRBJ2-5
cdr3_aa: CSVGEGETQYF
cdr3_nt: TGCAGCGTGGGTGAGGGTGAGACCCAGTACTTC

d_call: NA
clone_size: NA
v_call: TRBV4-1
j_call: TRBJ2-3
cdr3_aa: CASSQESPGAGTDTQYF
cdr3_nt: TGCGCCAGCAGCCAAGAAAGCCCTGGGGCGGGCACAGATACGCAGTATTTT

d_call: NA
clone_size: NA
v_call: TRBV4-1
j_call: TRBJ2-1
cdr3_aa: CASSPLGARSYNEQFF
cdr3_nt: TGCGCCAGCAGTCCATTAGGCGCCAGGTCCTACAATGAGCAGTTCTTC

d_call: TRBD2
clone_size: NA
v_call: TRBV4-1
j_call: TRBJ2-5
cdr3_aa: CASSQDPGTSGEETQYF
cdr3_nt: TGCGCCAGCAGCCAAGATCCCGGGACTAGCGGGGAAGAGACCCAGTACTTC